This TCR beta chain was obtained from a study of blood T cell repertoires in COVID-19. Using immunoSEQ multiplex PCR, the repertoire was profiled, and TCRdb retains in-frame clones only, with some absent. This sample carries around 230,000 clones, around 90% of them seen once, and the ten largest clones take around a tenth. Sequenced material: PBMCs or T cells enriched from blood (not recorded which). This TCR was recovered from a man between 18 and 35 years old with acute COVID-19.

Written as DNA, the CDR3 is TGTGCCACCAATAGAGGGAGGGAAAATGAGCAGTTCTTC. Translated: CATNRGRENEQFF. V gene TRBV25-1 combines with J gene TRBJ2-1, with 7 bases matching TRBD2. The CDR3 contains 13 residues. V lost 10 bases to trimming and J lost 7 bases; unmatched junction nucleotides: 10. Germline CDR1 reads MGHDK; CDR2 reads SYGVNS.